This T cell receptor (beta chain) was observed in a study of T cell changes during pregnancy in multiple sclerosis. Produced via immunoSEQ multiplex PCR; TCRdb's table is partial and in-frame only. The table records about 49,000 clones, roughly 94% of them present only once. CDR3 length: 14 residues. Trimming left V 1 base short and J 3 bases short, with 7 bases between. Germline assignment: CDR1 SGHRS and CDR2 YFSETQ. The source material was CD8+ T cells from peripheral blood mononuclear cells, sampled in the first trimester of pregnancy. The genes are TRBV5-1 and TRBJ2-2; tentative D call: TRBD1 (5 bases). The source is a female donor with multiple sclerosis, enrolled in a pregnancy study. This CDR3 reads CASSLKQDTGELFF. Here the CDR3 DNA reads TGCGCCAGCAGCTTGAAACAGGACACCGGGGAGCTGTTTTTT.